This T cell receptor (beta chain) was identified during a study of memory CD4+ T cells and cytomegalovirus serostatus. The overall study: Healthy Belgian adult donors included roughly ten CMV-positive and 24 CMV-negative people.

Only in-frame clones appear in the TCRdb table, and some are missing; sequencing was by immunoSEQ multiplex PCR. Altogether under 35,000 clones are present, approximately 76% being singletons, with the ten largest covering 0.5% to 0.65%. This CDR3 contains 13 residues. From germline, CDR1 is SGHTA and CDR2 FQGNSA. V lost 4 bases, J lost 7 bases, and 14 bases lay in between. Single viable CD3+CD4+CD8-CD45RO+ cells were sorted as the memory CD4+ T cells. Source material: memory CD4+ T cells from blood. This chain joins TRBV7-2 and TRBJ2-7, with D possibly being TRBD1 or TRBD2 (5 bases each). The source of this sequence is an adult in good health and CMV-seronegative. Some clones in this sample may be carry-over from other donors' samples. Here the CDR3 DNA reads TGTGCCAGCAGCTCGGGACCGACGGGAGAGCAGTACTTC. Its translation: CASSSGPTGEQYF.